The clone carrying this T cell receptor (beta chain) was recorded at least ten times. No antigen is known for it. The germline V gene encodes CDR1 SNHLY and CDR2 FYNNEI. CDR3 length: 12 residues. The J segment lost 2 bases and the V segment lost 7 bases, leaving 1 base of the junction unmatched. The source of the sample is a study of T-cell reconstitution after alpha-beta-depleted transplantation in children. Study results and caveats: Most T-cell counts and diversity one year after the transplant came from T cells that were newly produced. The study reportedly traced alpha-beta T cells about two months after transplant to several hundred expanded graft clones.

Researchers prepared the TCRbeta library using unique molecular identifiers, the study reports. TCRdb processed the PCR reads anew with MiXCR; each CDR3 protein has one entry. The sample includes over 450,000 distinct CDR3 sequences, 10% of them seen just once. The sample in question was PBMCs, obtained before TCRalphabeta/CD19-depleted stem cell transplant. This chain connects TRBV2 to TRBJ2-7, with TRBD1 identical over 8 bases. This TCR derives from a child between 2 and 9 years old with inherited bone marrow failure, due to receive a stem cell transplant. CDR3 loop: CASMDRAYEQYF. CDR3 coding DNA: TGTGCCAGCATGGACAGGGCCTACGAGCAGTACTTC.